This T cell receptor beta chain was identified in a study of T cell responses to AZD1222 COVID-19 vaccine. The CDR3 has 15 residues. Trimming cost V 5 bases and J 0 bases; bases outside gene matches: 4. The germline V gene has CDR1 SGHAT and CDR2 FQNNGV. The data were produced by immunoSEQ multiplex PCR, yet TCRdb's version contains in-frame clones alone and is incomplete. The data show approximately 110,000 clones, 90% to 95% seen once. The material sequenced was peripheral blood, taken on day 0 of AZD1222 vaccination. This TCR was sampled from an adult in good health. The chain combines TRBV11-2 with TRBJ1-3; 7 bases fit TRBD1. The CDR3 loop is CASSLGTASGNTIYF. The CDR3 DNA is TGTGCCAGCAGCCTAGGGACAGCCTCTGGAAACACCATATATTTT.